This is a list of T cell receptor beta chains from one sample in a study of cytomegalovirus exposure and HLA in healthy donors. Using immunoSEQ multiplex PCR, the repertoire was profiled, and TCRdb retains in-frame clones only, with some absent. The sample includes roughly 180,000 clones, 65% to 85% of them seen just once. Source material: PBMCs. Receptors were obtained from a female donor in good health and CMV-seronegative. The CDR3 runs from the conserved cysteine through the conserved F or W. D genes are given only for firm matches. Where a row states a size, it is once, few, many or the class of an expanded clone; other rows omit it.

v_call,d_call,clone_size,j_call,cdr3_nt,cdr3_aa
TRBV5-1,-,few,TRBJ2-3,TGCGCCAGCAGACCACTAGCCACAGATACGCAGTATTTT,CASRPLATDTQYF
TRBV16,-,few,TRBJ1-5,TGTGCCAGCAGCCCTGAACTACAGGGCAATCAGCCCCAGCATTTT,CASSPELQGNQPQHF
TRBV28,-,once,TRBJ1-5,TGTGCCAGCATAGGGGTGGGAGGTCAGCCCCAGCATTTT,CASIGVGGQPQHF
TRBV9,-,-,TRBJ2-3,TGTGCCAGCAGCGTGTCTCCTAGCACAGATACGCAGTATTTT,CASSVSPSTDTQYF
TRBV28,-,-,TRBJ2-1,TGTGCCAGCAGCACAGACAATGAGCAGTTCTTC,CASSTDNEQFF
TRBV5-6,TRBD2,once,TRBJ2-3,TGTGCCAGCAGCTTGGCGGGACTAGCTACAGATACGCAGTATTTT,CASSLAGLATDTQYF
TRBV4-2,TRBD1,few,TRBJ2-7,TGTGCCAGCAGCCAAGGGACAGGGGTTATGCGCGAGCAGTACTTC,CASSQGTGVMREQYF
TRBV7-8,TRBD1,-,TRBJ1-2,TGTGCCAGCAGCACAGGGGGGGGCTATGGCTACACCTTC,CASSTGGGYGYTF
TRBV27,-,-,TRBJ2-7,TGTGCCAGCAGTCCTAGGGGGTCGTATACCTACGAGCAGTACTTC,CASSPRGSYTYEQYF
TRBV7-9,TRBD2,-,TRBJ2-5,TGTGCCAGCAGCTTAGGCGGGAGGGTCCAAGAGACCCAGTACTTC,CASSLGGRVQETQYF
TRBV7-6,TRBD2,-,TRBJ2-2,TGTGCCAGCAGCCCCGGGACTAGCTTTGGGGAGCTGTTTTTT,CASSPGTSFGELFF
TRBV5-5,TRBD1,few,TRBJ1-1,TGTGCCAGCAGCACTTGGACAGGGCGGACTGAAGCTTTCTTT,CASSTWTGRTEAFF
TRBV2,-,few,TRBJ1-2,TGTGCCAGCAGTGAACGGACAGAAAAGGGCGATGGCTACACCTTC,CASSERTEKGDGYTF
TRBV18,TRBD1,-,TRBJ2-7,TGTGCCAGCTCTCGGGACAGGGTAGCCTACGAGCAGTACTTC,CASSRDRVAYEQYF
TRBV4-3,-,few,TRBJ1-2,TGCGCCAGCAGCTCGGGGTGGGGGCCCTATGGCTACACCTTC,CASSSGWGPYGYTF
TRBV6-6,TRBD2,-,TRBJ2-3,TGTGCCAGCAGTTACGGGAGGACGGGGGGAGCAGATACGCAGTATTTT,CASSYGRTGGADTQYF
TRBV7-6,-,-,TRBJ2-7,TGTGCCAGCAGCTTAGGCGAGAGCTCCTACGAGCAGTACTTC,CASSLGESSYEQYF
TRBV2,TRBD1,-,TRBJ1-5,TGTGCCAGCAGACGGACAGGGGAATATCAGCCCCAGCATTTT,CASRRTGEYQPQHF
TRBV27,-,-,TRBJ1-2,TGTGCCAGCAGTTTCGTCCCGAATCTATTTTATGGCTACACCTTC,CASSFVPNLFYGYTF
TRBV5-1,-,-,TRBJ1-1,TGCGCCAGCAGCTCACCTGAAAAGGAGCTGTGGAACACTGAAGCTTTCTTT,CASSSPEKELWNTEAFF
TRBV6-5,-,-,TRBJ2-3,TGTGCCAGCAGTTACGCAGTGGATACGCAGTATTTT,CASSYAVDTQYF
TRBV5-8,-,once,TRBJ1-2,TGTGCCAGCAGGAGAGACAGGCTCTTC,CASRRDRLF
TRBV4-2,TRBD1,-,TRBJ2-7,TGTGCCAGCAGCCTGGGGGGTAACAGGGGGGACGAGCAGTACTTC,CASSLGGNRGDEQYF
TRBV4-1,TRBD2,-,TRBJ2-1,TGCGCCAGCAGCCAAGATGATCGGGGACTAGCGGACAATGAGCAGTTCTTC,CASSQDDRGLADNEQFF
TRBV28,-,-,TRBJ2-7,TGTGCCAGCAGTTCCGTATTCTTCCCCTTCTTC,CASSSVFFPFF
TRBV7-2,-,few,TRBJ2-1,TGTGCCAGCAGCCGACAGGGGGTAGCGGGAGTCTACAATGAGCAGTTCTTC,CASSRQGVAGVYNEQFF
TRBV5-1,TRBD2,once,TRBJ2-3,TGCGCCACTGCGACTAGCGGGGATATAGTAGATACGCAGTATTTT,CATATSGDIVDTQYF
TRBV14,TRBD2,-,TRBJ2-5,TGTGCCAGCAGCCAAGAACGACCCGGGAGGGCCGGAGAGACCCAGTACTTC,CASSQERPGRAGETQYF
TRBV6-6,TRBD2,once,TRBJ2-1,TGTGCCAGCATCTTAAGCTTCGGGGGGGGTAATGAGCAGTTCTTC,CASILSFGGGNEQFF